The clone carrying this T cell receptor (beta chain) has only a few counts. Its antigen is undetermined. This CDR3 has 16 residues. Germline V gene data show CDR1 as SGHDT and CDR2 as YYEEEE. The trim removed 2 bases at V and 6 bases at J, leaving 8 bases unmatched. These data belong to a study of regulatory T cells in long-lasting Graves disease. For the study at large: Patients with persistent Graves' disease had over 5 years of antithyroid drugs and persistent TSH receptor antibodies.

Time point noted: persistent/refractory GD, antithyroid drugs over 5 years with positive TRAb. The TCR library was prepared using RNA isolated from PBMCs. Study conclusions and caveats: Persistent disease favored TRBV28, TRBJ1-2 and TRBJ2-5.

Arm-PCR of CDR3 regions and iRepertoire HTBI primers were the basis on which TCR beta libraries were built. Under the authors' procedure: Samples jointly harbored fewer than 65 TRBV and over 13 TRBJ segments. TCRdb independently ran MiXCR on the multiplex PCR reads; one entry per CDR3 protein. TCRdb, not the original authors, processed these V and J calls. Among 300,000 to 500,000 distinct CDR3 sequences listed, roughly 20% were seen once. The TCR comes from a female donor with Graves disease. This rearrangement joins TRBV5-6 to TRBJ1-6; 7 bases match TRBD1. The sequences come from peripheral blood mononuclear cells (PBMCs), collected when the disease was refractory, from a patient treated with antithyroid drugs. CDR3 residues: CASSFRGQIRNSPLHF. CDR3 DNA sequence: TGTGCCAGCAGCTTTCGGGGACAGATTCGTAATTCACCCCTCCACTTT.